This TCR beta chain was found in a study of blood T cell repertoires in COVID-19. The table lists this clone with a few counts. The germline V gene has CDR1 SNHLY and CDR2 FYNNEI. This CDR3 is built from 18 residues. V was cut by 7 bases and J by 0 bases, with 22 bases left in between. The protocol was immunoSEQ multiplex PCR, while the TCRdb copy is restricted to in-frame clones and leaves out a portion. The sample includes under 300,000 clones, 88% of them seen just once. The sequenced sample consisted of PBMCs or T cells enriched from blood (not recorded which). The chain has TRBV2 and TRBJ1-5; perhaps TRBD1 as D (5 bases). This clonotype was obtained from a woman aged 55-75 years in a cohort exposed to, infected with or recovered from COVID-19 (not recorded which). The DNA for the CDR3 is TGTGCCAGCATTCAGGGCCCGATCTGGCAGGGTAGCAATCAGCCCCAGCATTTT. Amino acids: CASIQGPIWQGSNQPQHF.